The 23 T cell receptor beta chains below were found in one sample sequenced in a study of T cell responses to AZD1222 COVID-19 vaccine. Sequenced by immunoSEQ multiplex PCR; TCRdb stores in-frame clones only, minus some. The profile shows 110,000 to 150,000 clones, about 94% of them singletons. The specimen was peripheral blood, collected on day 0 of AZD1222 vaccination. These receptors came from an adult in good health.

The chain carries TRBV7-2 and TRBJ2-1; 14 bases are shared with TRBD2. V was clipped by 1 base and J by 10 bases; unmatched bases: 9. The germline V gene encodes CDR1 SGHTA and CDR2 FQGNSA. This CDR3 has 17 amino acids. Written as DNA, the CDR3 is TGTGCCAGCAGCTTAGTGAGGGGACTAGCGGGAGCCCGCGAGCAGTTCTTC. Encoded protein: CASSLVRGLAGAREQFF. Variable domain in full (rest from reference TRBV7-2 and TRBJ2-1): GAGVSQSPSNKVTEKGKDVELRCDPISGHTALYWYRQSLGQGLEFLIYFQGNSAPDKSGLPSDRFSAERTGGSVSTLTIQRTQQEDSAVYLCASSLVRGLAGAREQFFGPGTRLTVL.

The chain uses TRBV9 and TRBJ1-3; TRBD1 is a possible D gene (6 bases). The V and J ends lost 2 bases and 7 bases respectively, with 13 bases between them. Looked up from germline, CDR1 is SGDLS and CDR2 is YYNGEE. The CDR3 is 14 amino acids. This CDR3 is CASSVGTKGNTIYF. Written as DNA, the CDR3 is TGTGCCAGCAGCGTCGGGACAAAGGGTAACACCATATATTTT.

The CDR3, as DNA: TGTGCCAGTAGTATGGCTAGCGGGAGCTACGAGCAGTACTTC. It encodes CASSMASGSYEQYF. The chain employs TRBV19 and TRBJ2-7; the match to TRBD2 covers 10 bases. J gave up 3 bases and V 3 bases, and 2 bases lay outside the gene matches. From germline, CDR1 is LNHDA and CDR2 SQIVND (reference sequence). The CDR3 totals 14 residues.

This sequence joins TRBV27 and TRBJ1-2, with D maybe TRBD1 (5 bases). This CDR3 is built from 14 residues. CDR1 MNHEY and CDR2 SMNVEV come from the germline V gene (reference sequence). V was clipped by 6 bases and J by 8 bases, with 19 bases between them. The CDR3 sequence is CASSPPGVGKGYTF. CDR3 coding DNA: TGTGCCAGCAGCCCCCCGGGGGTAGGGAAAGGCTACACCTTC.

The chain joins TRBV11-3 to TRBJ2-3, with 8 bases aligning to TRBD2. Losses at the gene ends were 5 bases for V and 4 bases for J; bases not matched to a gene: 5. The germline V gene encodes CDR1 SGHNT and CDR2 YENEEA. The CDR3 contains 14 residues. For the CDR3, the DNA is TGTGCCAGCAGCCCAGCGGGAGTGGCAGATACGCAGTATTTT. Its protein product is CASSPAGVADTQYF.

The rearrangement joins TRBV5-1 to TRBJ2-2, with 7 bases fitting TRBD1. CDR3 length: 14 residues. With 3 bases clipped from V and 3 bases from J, the junction kept 2 bases outside the gene matches. The V gene's germline CDR1 is SGHRS and CDR2 YFSETQ. DNA for the CDR3: TGCGCCAGCAGCTCAGGGACAGACACCGGGGAGCTGTTTTTT. As protein: CASSSGTDTGELFF.

The J gene is TRBJ2-3, the V gene TRBV7-9; D uncertain. The V end was cut by 3 bases, the J end by 3 bases, with 7 bases between. The CDR3 loop spans 13 amino acids. Germline V gene lookup returns CDR1 SEHNR and CDR2 FQNEAQ (reference sequence). This CDR3 reads CASSFSETDTQYF. Written as DNA, the CDR3 is TGTGCCAGCAGCTTCTCAGAGACAGATACGCAGTATTTT.

The chain combines TRBV7-9 with TRBJ2-7, with D maybe TRBD2 (6 bases). The V gene's germline CDR1 is SEHNR and CDR2 FQNEAQ (reference sequence). CDR3 length: 14 residues. Trimming removed 6 bases from V and 2 bases from J, with 14 bases in between. CDR3: CASSSSGLAYEQYF. CDR3 coding DNA: TGTGCCAGCAGTTCCTCGGGACTGGCCTACGAGCAGTACTTC.

This clone was seen only a few times. The V gene is TRBV5-4, the J gene TRBJ2-7; 8 positions agree with TRBD2. The J segment lost 2 bases and the V segment lost 3 bases, leaving 13 bases of the junction unmatched. The CDR3 has 17 residues. From germline, CDR1 is SGHNT and CDR2 YYREEE (reference sequence). CDR3 bases: TGTGCCAGCAGCTCGGGGGGGAGGACAAGAGGGGCCTACGAGCAGTACTTC. It is translated as CASSSGGRTRGAYEQYF.

This clone was seen a few times. The V and J genes are TRBV19 and TRBJ2-1, with D maybe TRBD2 (6 bases). The germline V and J ends were trimmed by 7 bases and 5 bases, with 12 bases remaining between them. Germline V lookup: CDR1 LNHDA, CDR2 SQIVND (reference sequence). The CDR3 covers 13 residues. The CDR3 DNA is TGTGCCAGTATTGCGGGGAACAACAATGAGCAGTTCTTC. This encodes CASIAGNNNEQFF.

The J gene is TRBJ1-3, the V gene TRBV9; possible D gene TRBD1, 5 bases. Germline CDR1 and CDR2: SGDLS and YYNGEE. The CDR3 loop spans 15 amino acids. V lost 0 bases, J lost 2 bases, and 9 bases lay in between. Here the CDR3 DNA reads TGTGCCAGCAGCGTAGACGGGGCAACTGGAAACACCATATATTTT. Its translation: CASSVDGATGNTIYF.

This chain uses TRBV9 with TRBJ1-1; D is unclear. CDR3 length equals 14 residues. V gave up 0 bases and J gave up 1 base, with 7 bases separating them. Germline V gene data show CDR1 as SGDLS and CDR2 as YYNGEE. The DNA for the CDR3 is TGTGCCAGCAGCGTAGCTTCAGGGAACACTGAAGCTTTCTTT. This encodes CASSVASGNTEAFF.

V and J are TRBV11-3 and TRBJ1-2; D is uncertain. V was clipped by 2 bases and J by 5 bases, with 15 bases between them. The CDR3 is 15 residues long. Germline CDR1 is SGHNT and CDR2 is YENEEA. The CDR3 DNA reads TGTGCCAGCAGCTTAAAACGGACCTATTTTTATGGCTACACCTTC. Residues: CASSLKRTYFYGYTF.

This rearrangement joins TRBV5-4 to TRBJ1-1, with D possibly matching TRBD1 (5 bases). V was cut by 3 bases and J by 6 bases, with 15 bases left in between. The CDR3 spans 14 residues. Per germline, CDR1 SGHNT and CDR2 YYREEE (reference sequence). In DNA, the CDR3 is TGTGCCAGCAGCTCGGTGACCCTGGGGGCTGAAGCTTTCTTT. Protein sequence: CASSSVTLGAEAFF.

The chain joins TRBV10-2 to TRBJ1-1; D remains unclear. V lost 6 bases and J 2 bases, leaving 4 bases between the germline ends. This CDR3 has 11 amino acids. The V gene's germline CDR1 is WSHSY and CDR2 SAAADI. CDR3 protein: CASSLNTEAFF. Here the CDR3 DNA reads TGCGCCAGCAGCCTAAACACTGAAGCTTTCTTT.

V usage is TRBV27 and J usage is TRBJ2-7, with D tentatively TRBD1 (6 bases). The CDR3 contains 14 residues. From germline, CDR1 is MNHEY and CDR2 SMNVEV (reference sequence). V was clipped by 3 bases and J by 2 bases, with 11 bases between them. The CDR3 sequence: CASSFLGQTYEQYF. The CDR3 DNA reads TGTGCCAGCAGTTTCTTGGGACAAACCTACGAGCAGTACTTC.

The chain has TRBV6-5 and TRBJ1-1, with D hard to call. This CDR3 spans 13 amino acids. CDR1 is MNHEY and CDR2 is SVGAGI in the germline V gene. Trimming shortened V by 6 bases and J by 1 base, and 9 bases separated the two germline ends. The CDR3 region is CASSGTRNTEAFF. The CDR3 nucleotides read TGTGCCAGCAGCGGCACACGGAACACTGAAGCTTTCTTT.

The chain links TRBV7-3 to TRBJ2-1, with 10 nucleotides matching TRBD1. V shed 5 bases and J 7 bases; nucleotides not matched to a gene: 8. This CDR3 region has 15 residues. Germline V lookup: CDR1 SGHTA, CDR2 FQGTGA. The CDR3 here is CASSRGQGRINEQFF. For the CDR3, the DNA is TGTGCCAGCAGCCGGGGACAGGGGCGTATTAATGAGCAGTTCTTC.

The chain couples TRBV4-2 to TRBJ2-1; unclear D gene. The CDR3 sequence is 15 residues long. CDR1 LGHNA and CDR2 YNFKEQ come from the germline V gene. The ends were cut back, 0 bases at V and 4 bases at J, with 10 bases in the middle. CDR3 in DNA: TGTGCCAGCAGCCAAGAATTGAGGTCTTACAATGAGCAGTTCTTC. Translated, it gives CASSQELRSYNEQFF.

V usage is TRBV6-5 and J usage is TRBJ2-2; D perhaps matches TRBD2 (6 bases). Deletions cut 6 bases from V and 5 bases from J, with 16 bases between. The length of the CDR3 is 15 residues. Germline CDR1 MNHEY, CDR2 SVGAGI. CDR3 amino acids: CASRAIGRGTGELFF. CDR3 nucleotide sequence: TGTGCCAGCAGGGCAATCGGGAGAGGAACCGGGGAGCTGTTTTTT.

This sequence joins TRBV6-2 or TRBV6-3 and TRBJ2-7; D not certain. With 4 bases removed from V and 5 bases from J, the gap between germline ends came to 6 bases. The CDR3 runs to 11 residues. CDR1 is MNHEY, CDR2 SVGEGT, per germline. The CDR3 DNA is TGTGCCAGCAGTTCACGACACGAGCAGTACTTC. Protein sequence: CASSSRHEQYF.

The chain recombines TRBV11-2 with TRBJ2-1; 12 bases are shared with TRBD2. Germline CDR1 is SGHAT and CDR2 is FQNNGV. The CDR3 contains 17 residues. V was clipped by 4 bases and J by 2 bases; unmatched bases: 6. CDR3 region: CASSSSGRAYTYNEQFF. The DNA for the CDR3 is TGTGCCAGCAGCTCTAGCGGGAGGGCCTACACCTACAATGAGCAGTTCTTC.

In its sample, this clone was seen once. The V call is TRBV27, the J call TRBJ2-7; perhaps D is TRBD1 or TRBD2 (5 bases each). Germline V gives CDR1 MNHEY, CDR2 SMNVEV (reference sequence). The CDR3 length is 13 residues. Between the trimmed V and J ends, which lost 4 bases and 5 bases, there was a span of 12 bases. The CDR3 here is CASSSGTADEQYF. DNA for the CDR3: TGTGCCAGCAGTTCCGGGACCGCTGACGAGCAGTACTTC.